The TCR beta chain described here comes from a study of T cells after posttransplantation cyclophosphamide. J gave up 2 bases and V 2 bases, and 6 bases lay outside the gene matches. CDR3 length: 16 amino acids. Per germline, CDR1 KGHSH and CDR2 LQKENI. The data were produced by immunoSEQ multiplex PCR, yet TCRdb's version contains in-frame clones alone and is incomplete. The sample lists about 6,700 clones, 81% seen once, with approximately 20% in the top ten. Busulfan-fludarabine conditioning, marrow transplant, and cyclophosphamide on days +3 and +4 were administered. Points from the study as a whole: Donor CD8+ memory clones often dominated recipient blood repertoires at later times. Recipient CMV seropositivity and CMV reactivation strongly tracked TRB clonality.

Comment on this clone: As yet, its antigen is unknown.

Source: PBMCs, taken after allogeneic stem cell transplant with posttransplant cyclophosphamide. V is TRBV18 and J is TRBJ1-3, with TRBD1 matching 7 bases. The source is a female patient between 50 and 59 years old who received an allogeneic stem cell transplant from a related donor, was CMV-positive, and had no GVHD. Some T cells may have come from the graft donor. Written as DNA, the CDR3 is TGTGCCAGCTCACCAAAGACAGGGTCACCTGGAAACACCATATATTTT. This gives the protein CASSPKTGSPGNTIYF.